In this sample, the clone carrying this T cell receptor beta chain turned up a few times. Its antigen is unknown. Reverse transcribing all isolated RNA meant expressed TCRB transcripts were sequenced. Samples of naive, central memory and regulatory T cells yielded a mean of about 3.5 million reads. The data were produced by immunoSEQ multiplex PCR, yet TCRdb's version contains in-frame clones alone and is incomplete. The table lists approximately 250,000 clones, roughly 11% of them singletons. This entry comes from a study of beta chain features in type 1 diabetes. Study-level results: Moderately but significantly shorter TCRB CDR3s were found in Type 1 diabetes patients in all four CD4+ subsets.

Purities over 98% were achieved in all sorted populations. The clonotype comes from a man in his thirties or forties with type 1 diabetes. Input material: naive CD4+ T cells from blood.

CDR3 in amino acids: CASSFLGAGYTF. The CDR3 nucleotides are TGTGCCAGCAGCTTTCTGGGGGCCGGCTACACCTTC. The V gene is TRBV28, the J gene TRBJ1-2; perhaps TRBD1 as D (6 bases). Germline V lookup: CDR1 MDHEN, CDR2 SYDVKM. With 6 bases removed from V and 8 bases from J, the gap between germline ends came to 13 bases. The CDR3 contains 12 residues.